This TCR beta chain was retrieved from a study of blood T cell repertoires in COVID-19. Looking at the study overall: The cDNA or gDNA used as material had been derived from T cells, B-cell-depleted T cells, or PBMCs.

J gave up 2 bases and V 5 bases, and 5 bases lay outside the gene matches. Germline V lookup: CDR1 SEHNR, CDR2 FQNEAQ (reference sequence). CDR3 length equals 16 residues. The method was immunoSEQ multiplex PCR; TCRdb's version includes in-frame clones alone and lacks a portion of them. This sample has some 13,000 clones, with about four fifths found just once. The chain employs TRBV7-9 and TRBJ1-3; 11 bases are a match to TRBD1. Sequencing was done on a sample of peripheral blood. This TCR derives from a man in his fifties or sixties with active COVID-19. The CDR3 is CASSPRTGGTGNTIYF. The CDR3 region has the DNA TGTGCCAGCAGCCCGAGGACAGGGGGCACTGGAAACACCATATATTTT.